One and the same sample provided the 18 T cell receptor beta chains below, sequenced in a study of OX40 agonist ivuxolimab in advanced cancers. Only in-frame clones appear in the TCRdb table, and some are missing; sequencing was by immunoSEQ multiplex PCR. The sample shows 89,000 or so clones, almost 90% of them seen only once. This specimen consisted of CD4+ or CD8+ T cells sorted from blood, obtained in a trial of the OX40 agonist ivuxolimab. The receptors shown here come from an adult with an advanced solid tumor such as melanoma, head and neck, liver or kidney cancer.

The CDR3 bases are TGTGCCAGCAGAGACAACTCCTATAATTCACCCCTCCACTTT. This translates into CASRDNSYNSPLHF. The rearrangement uses TRBV2 and TRBJ1-6; D call uncertain. Germline loops: CDR1 SNHLY, CDR2 FYNNEI. V lost 6 bases and J lost 0, with 6 bases in between. The CDR3 extends over 14 amino acids.

CDR3 sequence reads: CASSLVTSGADFSYEQYF. CDR3 bases: TGTGCCAGCAGCTTAGTGACTAGCGGGGCCGATTTCTCCTACGAGCAGTACTTC. This chain links TRBV7-2 with TRBJ2-7; 11 bases are shared with TRBD2. Germline V lookup: CDR1 SGHTA, CDR2 FQGNSA. With 1 base clipped from V and 0 bases from J, the junction kept 8 bases outside the gene matches. This CDR3 has 18 amino acids.

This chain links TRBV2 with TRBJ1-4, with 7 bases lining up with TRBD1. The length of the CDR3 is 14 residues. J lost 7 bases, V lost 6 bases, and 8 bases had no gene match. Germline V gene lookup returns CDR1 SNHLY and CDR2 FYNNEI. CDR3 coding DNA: TGTGCCAGCAGACTCCAGGGGGTGGGTGAAAAACTGTTTTTT. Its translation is CASRLQGVGEKLFF.

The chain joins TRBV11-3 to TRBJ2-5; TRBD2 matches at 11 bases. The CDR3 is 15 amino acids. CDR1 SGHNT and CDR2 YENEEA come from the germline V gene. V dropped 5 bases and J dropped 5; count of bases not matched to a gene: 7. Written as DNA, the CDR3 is TGTGCCAGCAGCCGAACAGGACTAGCGGGCGAGACCCAGTACTTC. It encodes CASSRTGLAGETQYF. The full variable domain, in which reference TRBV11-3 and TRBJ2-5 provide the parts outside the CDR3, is EAGVVQSPRYKIIEKKQPVAFWCNPISGHNTLYWYLQNLGQGPELLIRYENEEAVDDSQLPKDRFSAERLKGVDSTLKIQPAELGDSAVYLCASSRTGLAGETQYFGPGTRLLVL.

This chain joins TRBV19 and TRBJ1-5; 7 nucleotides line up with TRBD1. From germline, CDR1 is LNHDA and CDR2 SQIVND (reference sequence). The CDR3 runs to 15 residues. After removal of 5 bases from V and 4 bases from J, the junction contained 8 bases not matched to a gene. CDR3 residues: CASSPGQKTNQPQHF. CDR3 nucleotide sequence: TGTGCCAGTAGTCCGGGACAGAAGACGAATCAGCCCCAGCATTTT.

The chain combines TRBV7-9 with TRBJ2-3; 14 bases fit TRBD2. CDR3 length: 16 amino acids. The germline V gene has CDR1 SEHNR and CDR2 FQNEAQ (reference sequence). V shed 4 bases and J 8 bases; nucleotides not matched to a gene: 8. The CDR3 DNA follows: TGTGCCAGCAGCTCCACGGGACTAGCGGGAGTTGTTACGCAGTATTTT. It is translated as CASSSTGLAGVVTQYF.

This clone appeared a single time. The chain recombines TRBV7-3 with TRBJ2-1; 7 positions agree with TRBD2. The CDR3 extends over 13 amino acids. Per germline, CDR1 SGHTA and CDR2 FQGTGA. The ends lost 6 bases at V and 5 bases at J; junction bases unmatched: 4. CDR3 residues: CASRLGTNNEQFF. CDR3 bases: TGTGCCAGCAGACTCGGGACTAACAATGAGCAGTTCTTC. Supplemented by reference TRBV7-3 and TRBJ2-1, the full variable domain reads GAGVSQTPSNKVTEKGKYVELRCDPISGHTALYWYRQSLGQGPEFLIYFQGTGAADDSGLPNDRFFAVRPEGSVSTLKIQRTERGDSAVYLCASRLGTNNEQFFGPGTRLTVL.

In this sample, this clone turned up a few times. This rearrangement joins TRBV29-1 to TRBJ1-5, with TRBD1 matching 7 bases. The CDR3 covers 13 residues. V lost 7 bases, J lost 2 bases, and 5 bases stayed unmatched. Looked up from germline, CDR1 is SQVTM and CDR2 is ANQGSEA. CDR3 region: CSARTGGNQPQHF. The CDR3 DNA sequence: TGCAGCGCCCGAACAGGGGGCAATCAGCCCCAGCATTTT. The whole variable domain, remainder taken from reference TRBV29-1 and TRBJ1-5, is SAVISQKPSRDICQRGTSLTIQCQVDSQVTMMFWYRQQPGQSLTLIATANQGSEATYESGFVIDKFPISRPNLTFSTLTVSNMSPEDSSIYLCSARTGGNQPQHFGDGTRLSIL.

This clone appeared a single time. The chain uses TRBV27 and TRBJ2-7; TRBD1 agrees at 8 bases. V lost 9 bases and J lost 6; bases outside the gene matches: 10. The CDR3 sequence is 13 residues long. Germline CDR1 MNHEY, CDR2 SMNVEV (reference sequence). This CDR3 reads CARSTGAPFEQYF. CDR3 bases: TGTGCCAGATCGACAGGGGCCCCTTTCGAGCAGTACTTC.

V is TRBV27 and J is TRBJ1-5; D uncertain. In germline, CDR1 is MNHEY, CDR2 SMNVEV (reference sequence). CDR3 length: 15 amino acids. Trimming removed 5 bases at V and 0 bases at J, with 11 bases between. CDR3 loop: CASSQNRGSNQPQHF. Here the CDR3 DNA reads TGTGCCAGCAGTCAAAACAGAGGTAGCAATCAGCCCCAGCATTTT.

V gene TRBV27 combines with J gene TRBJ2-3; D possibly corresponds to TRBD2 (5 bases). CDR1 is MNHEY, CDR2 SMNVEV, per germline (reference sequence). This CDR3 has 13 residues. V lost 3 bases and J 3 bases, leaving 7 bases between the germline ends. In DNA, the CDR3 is TGTGCCAGCAGTTTTAGGGAGACAGATACGCAGTATTTT. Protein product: CASSFRETDTQYF.

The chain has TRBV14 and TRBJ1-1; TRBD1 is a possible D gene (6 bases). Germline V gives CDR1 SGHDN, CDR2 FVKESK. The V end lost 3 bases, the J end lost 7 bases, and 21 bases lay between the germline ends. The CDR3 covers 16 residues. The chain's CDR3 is CASSQYYQTGRVEAFF. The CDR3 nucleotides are TGTGCCAGCAGCCAGTACTACCAGACAGGCAGGGTTGAAGCTTTCTTT.

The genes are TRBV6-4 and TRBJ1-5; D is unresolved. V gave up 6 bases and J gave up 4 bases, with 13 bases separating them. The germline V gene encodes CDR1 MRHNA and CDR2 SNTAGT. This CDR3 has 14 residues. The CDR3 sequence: CASRAESRNQPQHF. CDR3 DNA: TGTGCCAGCAGAGCTGAATCTCGGAATCAGCCCCAGCATTTT.

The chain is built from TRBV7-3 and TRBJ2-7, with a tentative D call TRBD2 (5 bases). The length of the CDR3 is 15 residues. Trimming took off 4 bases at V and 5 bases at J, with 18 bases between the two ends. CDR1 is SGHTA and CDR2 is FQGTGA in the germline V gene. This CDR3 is CASSSSSTGLHEQYF. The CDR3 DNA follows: TGTGCCAGCAGCTCATCCTCTACGGGGTTACACGAGCAGTACTTC.

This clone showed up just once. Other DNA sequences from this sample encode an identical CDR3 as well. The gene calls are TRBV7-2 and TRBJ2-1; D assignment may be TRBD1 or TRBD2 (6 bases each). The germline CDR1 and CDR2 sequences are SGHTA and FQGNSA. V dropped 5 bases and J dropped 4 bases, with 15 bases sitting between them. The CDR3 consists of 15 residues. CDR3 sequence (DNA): TGTGCCAGCAGCCTATTGGGGGGCGCGTACAATGAGCAGTTCTTC. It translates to CASSLLGGAYNEQFF.

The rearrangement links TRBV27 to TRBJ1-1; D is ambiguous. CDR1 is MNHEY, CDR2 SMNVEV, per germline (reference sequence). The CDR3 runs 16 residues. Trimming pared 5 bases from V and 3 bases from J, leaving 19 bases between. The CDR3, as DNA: TGTGCCAGCAGTCCCCGGAACTTCTTTAAGGACACTGAAGCTTTCTTT. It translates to CASSPRNFFKDTEAFF.

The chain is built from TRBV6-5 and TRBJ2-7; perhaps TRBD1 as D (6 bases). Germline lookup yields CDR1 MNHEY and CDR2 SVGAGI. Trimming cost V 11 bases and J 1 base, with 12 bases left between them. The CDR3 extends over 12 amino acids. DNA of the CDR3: TGTGCCGGCCGACAGGCATCCTACGAGCAGTACTTC. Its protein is CAGRQASYEQYF.

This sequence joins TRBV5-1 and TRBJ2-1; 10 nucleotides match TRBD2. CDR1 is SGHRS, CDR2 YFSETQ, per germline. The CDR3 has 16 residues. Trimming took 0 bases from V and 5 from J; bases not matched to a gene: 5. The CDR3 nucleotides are TGCGCCAGCAGCTTGGGAGCGGGAGGGCCCCACAATGAGCAGTTCTTC. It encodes CASSLGAGGPHNEQFF. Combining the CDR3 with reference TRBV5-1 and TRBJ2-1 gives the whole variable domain KAGVTQTPRYLIKTRGQQVTLSCSPISGHRSVSWYQQTPGQGLQFLFEYFSETQRNKGNFPGRFSGRQFSNSRSEMNVSTLELGDSALYLCASSLGAGGPHNEQFFGPGTRLTVL.